This record looks at one T cell receptor (beta chain) sequence and its context. Every donor gave ten milliliters of peripheral blood. The V gene's germline CDR1 is MNHEY and CDR2 SVGEGT. The V gene end was trimmed by 5 bases and the J gene end by 4 bases; junction bases not matched to a gene: 18. CDR3 length: 21 residues. This sample is part of a study of blood T cells in healthy people across ages. Then a second PCR, running roughly 7 to 11 cycles, was carried out with a sample-barcoded 5' primer and a J-beta primer mix. MiXCR, run by TCRdb on the 5' RACE reads, gives a single entry per CDR3 protein. The data contain approximately 690,000 distinct CDR3 sequences, 35% to 50% of them singletons.

J is TRBJ2-1 and V is TRBV6-2 or TRBV6-3, with 15 bases matching TRBD2. This TCR was recovered from a man older than 75 in good health. Specimen: blood. The CDR3 DNA is TGTGCCAGCAGTACCTGGACTAGCGGGAGGGCCGCGACTAACTCATACAATGAGCAGTTCTTC. Encoded protein: CASSTWTSGRAATNSYNEQFF.